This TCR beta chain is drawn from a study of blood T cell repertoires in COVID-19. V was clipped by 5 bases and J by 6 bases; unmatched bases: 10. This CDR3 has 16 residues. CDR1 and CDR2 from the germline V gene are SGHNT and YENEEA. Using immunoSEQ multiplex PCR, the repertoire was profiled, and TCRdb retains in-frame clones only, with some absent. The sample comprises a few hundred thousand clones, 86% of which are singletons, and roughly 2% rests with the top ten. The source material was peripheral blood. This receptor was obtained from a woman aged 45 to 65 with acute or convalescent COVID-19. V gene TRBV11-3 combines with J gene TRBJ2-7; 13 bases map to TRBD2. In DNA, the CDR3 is TGTGCCAGCAGCCCCGGGACTAGCGGGGAGGAGGGCGAGCAGTACTTC. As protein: CASSPGTSGEEGEQYF.